What follows describes a single T cell receptor (beta chain). Its cognate antigen is unknown. The data derive from a study of shared clonotypes between healthy human individuals. Sequencing was performed with immunoSEQ multiplex PCR; in TCRdb, only in-frame clones are kept and a portion is missing. This table holds roughly 640,000 clones, around 97% found once. The CDR3 has 13 amino acids. Trimming cost V 1 base and J 11 bases, with 12 bases left between them. Germline V gene lookup returns CDR1 MGHRA and CDR2 YSYEKL. Overall study results and limits: Estimated richness values were generally larger in naive subsets than in memory subsets.

Every donor was a Caucasian adult from Nashville, Tennessee. Splitting the CD4+ cells yielded a CD45RA+ naive subset and a CD45RA-negative memory subset. Sequences were obtained from naive CD4+ T cells sorted from blood. As to subset: CD45RA+ positively selected. The rearrangement uses TRBV4-1 and TRBJ1-5; a possible D gene is TRBD1 (5 bases). The clonotype originates from a woman aged 25 to 39 in good health. The CDR3 DNA sequence: TGCGCCAGCAGCCAAGGTGGCAGGGAGTCCCAGCATTTT. This encodes CASSQGGRESQHF.